This record covers a single TCR beta chain. Its antigen is still unknown. J gave up 6 bases and V 1 base, and 7 bases lay outside the gene matches. This CDR3 spans 16 amino acids. Germline assignment: CDR1 LGHNA and CDR2 YNFKEQ. This entry is derived from a study of response to subunit inactivated influenza vaccine. Findings and limits, study-wide: Each seasonal influenza vaccination, the authors suggested, recruits few new T cells.

Using its own MiXCR run on the RT-PCR reads, TCRdb lists one record per CDR3 protein. Of approximately 570,000 distinct CDR3 sequences listed, less than 10% are singletons. The sample here was PBMCs from blood, taken roughly 24 months after vaccination. This clonotype was sampled from a man aged 50 to 69 who received an inactivated influenza vaccine. The genes are TRBV4-2 and TRBJ2-1, with 9 bases matching TRBD2. The CDR3 coding sequence is TGTGCCAGCAGCCAAGCCCCGGGACTAGCCATCAATGAGCAGTTCTTC. Amino acid sequence: CASSQAPGLAINEQFF.